Listed here are 8 T cell receptor beta chains from one sample, sequenced in a study of T-cell memory formation after mild COVID-19. TCRdb itself ran the 5' RACE reads through MiXCR, one entry per CDR3 protein. The data hold 260,000 or so distinct CDR3 sequences, with approximately 16% observed a single time. Sequencing was carried out using PBMCs or a T cell subset sorted from them (not recorded which). These receptors originate from a man aged 18 to 30 who had mild COVID-19 (a few samples of this study predate the infection). Cell type and time point are not known.

By frequency in the sample, this clonotype is medium-sized. The chain couples TRBV4-1 to TRBJ1-1; D is undetermined. The CDR3 contains 13 residues. With 2 bases removed from V and 5 bases from J, the gap between germline ends came to 9 bases. CDR1 is MGHRA and CDR2 is YSYEKL in the germline V gene. CDR3 residues: CASSQREVTEAFF. The CDR3 DNA reads TGCGCCAGCAGCCAACGGGAAGTTACTGAAGCTTTCTTT.

This clonotype has a handful of counts. This chain uses TRBV3-1 with TRBJ1-2, with D possibly matching TRBD1 (5 bases). Germline CDR1 LGHDT, CDR2 YNNKEL (reference sequence). The CDR3 totals 14 residues. V lost 7 bases and J 8 bases, leaving 20 bases between the germline ends. The CDR3: CASNSRGGTSGYTF. In DNA, the CDR3 is TGTGCCAGCAATAGTCGGGGGGGTACGTCCGGCTACACCTTC.

This chain uses TRBV15 with TRBJ1-2; D gene ambiguous. CDR1 LNHNV and CDR2 YYDKDF come from the germline V gene (reference sequence). The germline V and J ends were trimmed by 0 bases and 2 bases, with 13 bases remaining between them. The CDR3 loop spans 16 amino acids. CDR3 DNA sequence: TGTGCCACCAGCAGAGATTCTGGCGGGTTCAACTATGGCTACACCTTC. It is translated as CATSRDSGGFNYGYTF.

This clonotype turned up a few times. This sequence joins TRBV6-6 and TRBJ1-2; D might be TRBD1 (6 bases). The CDR3 covers 14 residues. The ends were cut back, 7 bases at V and 6 bases at J, with 18 bases in the middle. Germline V gene sequence: CDR1 MNHNY, CDR2 SVGAGI (reference sequence). CDR3: CASTLLGGADGYTF. CDR3 DNA sequence: TGTGCCAGCACCTTGTTGGGGGGGGCTGATGGCTACACCTTC.

The V gene is TRBV20-1, the J gene TRBJ2-3; perhaps TRBD2 as D (5 bases). V shed 1 base and J shed 4 bases, with 12 bases lying between them. Germline CDR1 reads DFQATT; CDR2 reads SNEGSKA (reference sequence). CDR3 size: 14 residues. CDR3 protein: CSARAGMVPDTQYF. The DNA for the CDR3 is TGCAGTGCTAGAGCGGGGATGGTTCCAGATACGCAGTATTTT.

In this sample, this clonotype turned up a few times. This chain uses TRBV7-2 with TRBJ1-1; D is ambiguous. Germline V gives CDR1 SGHTA, CDR2 FQGNSA. This CDR3 comprises 12 residues. V lost 5 bases and J lost 5, with 9 bases in between. CDR3 sequence: CASSPYRTEAFF. CDR3 DNA: TGTGCCAGCAGCCCGTATCGAACTGAAGCTTTCTTT. Together with reference TRBV7-2 and TRBJ1-1, the CDR3 gives the full variable domain: GAGVSQSPSNKVTEKGKDVELRCDPISGHTALYWYRQSLGQGLEFLIYFQGNSAPDKSGLPSDRFSAERTGGSVSTLTIQRTQQEDSAVYLCASSPYRTEAFFGQGTRLTVV.

This clonotype appeared many times. This rearrangement joins TRBV11-2 to TRBJ2-5; tentatively, D is TRBD1 or TRBD2 (5 bases each). Germline loops: CDR1 SGHAT, CDR2 FQNNGV. V was pared by 1 base and J by 4 bases, with 13 bases between. CDR3 length: 15 amino acids. In DNA form, the CDR3 reads TGTGCCAGCAGCTTAGGTTGGGACGGGGCAGAGACCCAGTACTTC. As protein: CASSLGWDGAETQYF.

This clonotype was seen a few times. V and J are TRBV19 and TRBJ1-5; perhaps TRBD1 as D (5 bases). V shed 1 base and J shed 0 bases, with 10 bases lying between them. This CDR3 spans 16 amino acids. Germline CDR1 and CDR2: LNHDA and SQIVND (reference sequence). The CDR3, as DNA: TGTGCCAGTAGTATAGGGGCAGGGCCTAGCAATCAGCCCCAGCATTTT. Amino acids: CASSIGAGPSNQPQHF. The full variable domain, in which reference TRBV19 and TRBJ1-5 provide the parts outside the CDR3, is DGGITQSPKYLFRKEGQNVTLSCEQNLNHDAMYWYRQDPGQGLRLIYYSQIVNDFQKGDIAEGYSVSREKKESFPLTVTSAQKNPTAFYLCASSIGAGPSNQPQHFGDGTRLSIL.